The 23 T cell receptor beta chains below were found in one sample sequenced in a study of spatial heterogeneity in lung cancer. MiXCR, run by TCRdb on the 5' RACE reads, gives a single entry per CDR3 protein. The sample contains some 25,000 distinct CDR3 sequences, around 5% of which appear only once. Time point indicated: sample taken at primary tumor resection. The sequencing here drew on PBMCs, taken at surgery. These receptors were collected from a male donor with early-stage non-small cell lung cancer.

This clonotype has a count of ten or more. J is TRBJ2-2 and V is TRBV28; TRBD1 agrees at 7 bases. The CDR3 runs to 14 residues. J lost 5 bases, V lost 5 bases, and 5 bases had no gene match. Germline-derived CDR1 and CDR2 are MDHEN and SYDVKM. The CDR3 sequence is CASSHRGETGELFF. Here the CDR3 DNA reads TGTGCCAGCAGTCACAGGGGTGAAACCGGGGAGCTGTTTTTT.

This clonotype has at least ten counts. The gene calls are TRBV5-4 and TRBJ2-3, with 10 bases matching TRBD2. CDR3 size: 15 residues. Trimming took 1 base from V and 5 from J; bases not matched to a gene: 4. The germline V gene has CDR1 SGHNT and CDR2 YYREEE (reference sequence). The CDR3 region is CASSLTSGTQDTQYF. The CDR3 DNA reads as TGTGCCAGCAGCTTGACTAGCGGGACACAAGATACGCAGTATTTT.

This clonotype was seen ten or more times. The rearrangement links TRBV5-6 to TRBJ1-1; D is undetermined. The CDR3 extends over 11 amino acids. V lost 4 bases and J 3 bases, leaving 4 bases between the germline ends. Looked up from germline, CDR1 is SGHDT and CDR2 is YYEEEE. CDR3 amino acids: CASSAYTEAFF. The CDR3 DNA reads TGTGCCAGCAGCGCATACACTGAAGCTTTCTTT.

The chain links TRBV6-4 to TRBJ2-1, with 7 nucleotides matching TRBD1. This CDR3 region has 16 residues. Germline loops: CDR1 MRHNA, CDR2 SNTAGT. J was trimmed by 0 bases and V by 0 bases; bases with no gene match: 2. For the CDR3, the DNA is TGTGCCAGCAGTGACTCGGGACAGAGCTCCTACAATGAGCAGTTCTTC. Protein product: CASSDSGQSSYNEQFF.

Many counts were recorded for this clonotype. The rearrangement uses TRBV9 and TRBJ1-5, with unresolved D. Germline CDR1 SGDLS, CDR2 YYNGEE. CDR3 size: 13 residues. Trimming cost V 4 bases and J 4 bases, with 9 bases left between them. The CDR3 nucleotides are TGTGCCAGCAGCTCCGGAACAAATCAGCCCCAGCATTTT. Translation gives CASSSGTNQPQHF. The full variable domain, in which reference TRBV9 and TRBJ1-5 provide the parts outside the CDR3, is DSGVTQTPKHLITATGQRVTLRCSPRSGDLSVYWYQQSLDQGLQFLIQYYNGEERAKGNILERFSAQQFPDLHSELNLSSLELGDSALYFCASSSGTNQPQHFGDGTRLSIL.

Ten or more counts support this clonotype. The chain uses TRBV10-3 and TRBJ1-4, with D tentatively TRBD1 (5 bases). This CDR3 has 12 residues. Per the germline V gene, CDR1 is ENHRY and CDR2 is SYGVKD. The ends were cut back, 6 bases at V and 8 bases at J, with 10 bases in the middle. The CDR3: CAIRDIEEKLFF. The DNA of the CDR3 is TGTGCCATCAGGGACATAGAAGAAAAACTGTTTTTT.

Ten or more counts support this clonotype. The chain links TRBV18 to TRBJ1-1, with 9 bases that match TRBD1. The CDR3 sequence is 15 residues long. V was pared by 3 bases and J by 2 bases, with 4 bases of the junction left unmatched. Germline V gene lookup returns CDR1 KGHSH and CDR2 LQKENI. The CDR3 DNA reads as TGTGCCAGCTCACCCCTGGGACAGGGTAACACTGAAGCTTTCTTT. This gives the protein CASSPLGQGNTEAFF.

This clonotype was observed many times. The chain has TRBV6-5 and TRBJ2-1; 8 nucleotides agree with TRBD2. Germline lookup yields CDR1 MNHEY and CDR2 SVGAGI. The CDR3 length is 15 residues. J lost 4 bases, V lost 8 bases, and 10 bases had no gene match. The CDR3 spells CASSPGGNLYNEQFF. For the CDR3, the DNA is TGTGCCAGCTCGCCGGGGGGGAATCTTTACAATGAGCAGTTCTTC.

The table lists this clonotype with many counts. This chain links TRBV27 with TRBJ1-4; D remains ambiguous. The CDR3 loop spans 15 amino acids. The germline gives CDR1 MNHEY, CDR2 SMNVEV (reference sequence). V shed 0 bases and J shed 7 bases, with 12 bases lying between them. In DNA, the CDR3 is TGTGCCAGCAGTTTATCGTTTGGATTTAGTGAAAAACTGTTTTTT. It is translated as CASSLSFGFSEKLFF. Supplemented by reference TRBV27 and TRBJ1-4, the full variable domain reads EAQVTQNPRYLITVTGKKLTVTCSQNMNHEYMSWYRQDPGLGLRQIYYSMNVEVTDKGDVPEGYKVSRKEKRNFPLILESPSPNQTSLYFCASSLSFGFSEKLFFGSGTQLSVL.

This clonotype was picked up a small number of times. This may be a read error, as it is one base from a much larger clone. This rearrangement joins TRBV5-4 to TRBJ2-2; 7 nucleotides agree with TRBD1. Germline values: CDR1 SGHNT, CDR2 YYREEE (reference sequence). Trimming took 4 bases from V and 7 from J; bases not matched to a gene: 7. The CDR3 sequence is 14 residues long. This chain's CDR3 is CASSPTGDIGELFF. The CDR3, as DNA: TGTGCCAGCAGCCCAACAGGGGACATCGGGGAGCTGTTTTTT.

This clonotype has at least ten counts. J is TRBJ1-2 and V is TRBV20-1; D unclear. This CDR3 spans 11 amino acids. V gave up 4 bases and J gave up 4 bases, with 7 bases separating them. Germline V gene data show CDR1 as DFQATT and CDR2 as SNEGSKA (reference sequence). The CDR3 region has the DNA TGCAGTGCTACACAGATCTATGGCTACACCTTC. Translating it yields CSATQIYGYTF.

This clonotype has ten or more counts. The chain combines TRBV10-2 with TRBJ2-1; 11 bases match TRBD2. The CDR3 sequence is 12 residues long. Germline V gene lookup returns CDR1 WSHSY and CDR2 SAAADI. The ends lost 6 bases at V and 13 bases at J; junction bases unmatched: 5. DNA of the CDR3: TGCGCCAGCAGGTTGACTAGCGGGACTCAGTTCTTC. This codes for CASRLTSGTQFF.

The chain has TRBV28 and TRBJ2-1; D is unresolved. V was cut by 4 bases and J by 10 bases, with 8 bases left in between. This CDR3 region has 11 residues. Germline V gene lookup returns CDR1 MDHEN and CDR2 SYDVKM. CDR3 protein: CASSSTPEQFF. The CDR3 coding sequence is TGTGCCAGCAGTTCGACCCCAGAGCAGTTCTTC.

At least ten counts were recorded for this clonotype. The chain employs TRBV28 and TRBJ1-2, with TRBD1 as a possible D gene (5 bases). V was shortened by 3 bases and J by 4 bases, with 9 bases between the two germline ends. Germline CDR1 is MDHEN and CDR2 is SYDVKM. There are 13 residues in the CDR3. The CDR3 DNA follows: TGTGCCAGCAGTTTGGTGGGGGGCTATGGCTACACCTTC. Amino acid sequence: CASSLVGGYGYTF.

This clonotype was picked up many times. The chain employs TRBV5-4 and TRBJ2-7; no clear D. The CDR3 is made up of 13 amino acids. Per the germline V gene, CDR1 is SGHNT and CDR2 is YYREEE (reference sequence). Trimming took off 4 bases at V and 1 base at J, with 9 bases between the two ends. The CDR3 region is CASSLTGSYEQYF. The CDR3, as DNA: TGTGCCAGCAGCCTTACCGGGTCCTACGAGCAGTACTTC.

This clonotype was counted many times. This chain uses TRBV14 with TRBJ2-7; tentative D call: TRBD2 (5 bases). The V gene's germline CDR1 is SGHDN and CDR2 FVKESK. Trimming removed 1 base from V and 7 bases from J, with 8 bases in between. This CDR3 is 12 amino acids long. The CDR3 loop is CASSQVPGEQYF. DNA for the CDR3: TGTGCCAGCAGCCAAGTGCCGGGGGAGCAGTACTTC.

This clonotype was observed a handful of times. The gene calls are TRBV18 and TRBJ2-7, with D perhaps TRBD2 (5 bases). CDR1 is KGHSH, CDR2 LQKENI, per germline. V lost 0 bases and J 4 bases, leaving 13 bases between the germline ends. The CDR3 sequence is 15 residues long. CDR3 DNA: TGTGCCAGCTCACCACCGAGGGAAGGCAAGTACGAGCAGTACTTC. Translating gives CASSPPREGKYEQYF.

Of note for this clonotype: A clone one base away is much larger, so this may be a read error. This rearrangement joins TRBV28 to TRBJ1-2; no clear D gene. This CDR3 spans 12 amino acids. Trimming removed 10 bases from V and 6 bases from J, with 15 bases in between. The germline V gene encodes CDR1 MDHEN and CDR2 SYDVKM. CDR3 sequence reads: CATHYQEDGYTF. In DNA, the CDR3 is TGTGCCACCCATTACCAGGAGGATGGCTACACCTTC.

This clonotype was recorded at least ten times. The chain couples TRBV27 to TRBJ2-7; TRBD1 agrees at 10 bases. CDR1 and CDR2 from the germline V gene are MNHEY and SMNVEV (reference sequence). Losses at the gene ends were 5 bases for V and 6 bases for J; bases not matched to a gene: 7. This CDR3 is 14 amino acids long. DNA for the CDR3: TGTGCCAGCAGTAAGGAGACAGGGGGCCGCGAGCAGTACTTC. Its translation is CASSKETGGREQYF.

The chain is built from TRBV6-2 or TRBV6-3 and TRBJ2-1; no firm D call. CDR1 MNHEY and CDR2 SVGEGT come from the germline V gene. The CDR3 has 12 amino acids. Trimming took off 5 bases at V and 6 bases at J, with 8 bases between the two ends. The CDR3 coding sequence is TGTGCCAGCAGTAGGCCCCTCAATGAGCAGTTCTTC. Its translation: CASSRPLNEQFF.

This clonotype has ten or more counts. The chain recombines TRBV5-1 with TRBJ2-4; D could derive from TRBD1 or TRBD2 (5 bases each). This CDR3 comprises 15 residues. Trimming removed 0 bases at V and 5 bases at J, with 12 bases between. CDR1 is SGHRS, CDR2 YFSETQ, per germline. This CDR3 is CASSLVAGTENIQYF. The CDR3 region has the DNA TGCGCCAGCAGCTTGGTTGCAGGGACGGAAAACATTCAGTACTTC.

The rearrangement uses TRBV3-1 and TRBJ2-7; 9 positions match TRBD1. The CDR3 has 16 amino acids. V dropped 1 base and J dropped 5; count of bases not matched to a gene: 9. The germline V gene has CDR1 LGHDT and CDR2 YNNKEL (reference sequence). The CDR3 reads CASSQGAGTGINEQYF. The DNA of the CDR3 is TGTGCCAGCAGCCAAGGGGCCGGGACAGGGATCAACGAGCAGTACTTC.

This clonotype was detected only a few times. Here the CDR3 reads CASSPWQDNEQFF. CDR3 sequence (DNA): TGTGCCAGCTCACCCTGGCAGGATAATGAGCAGTTCTTC. The chain joins TRBV18 to TRBJ2-1; D remains ambiguous. Trimming took off 3 bases at V and 7 bases at J, with 10 bases between the two ends. The length of the CDR3 is 13 residues. Germline V gene data show CDR1 as KGHSH and CDR2 as LQKENI.